Shown below are 30 T cell receptor beta chains from a single sample sequenced in a study of regulatory T cells in long-lasting Graves disease. Time point given: persistent/refractory GD, antithyroid drugs over 5 years with positive TRAb. PBMC-extracted RNA yielded the TCR library. Arm-PCR with iRepertoire HTBI primers amplified the CDR3 regions for these TCR beta libraries. TCRdb re-analysed the multiplex PCR reads in MiXCR, keeping a single row per CDR3 protein. The data contain 400,000 to 500,000 distinct CDR3 sequences, about 20% of them singletons. The sequencing here drew on peripheral blood mononuclear cells (PBMCs), taken when the disease was refractory, from a patient treated with antithyroid drugs. The receptors here all came from a female donor with Graves disease.

The chain's CDR3 is CASSQESGVKLYGYTF. CDR3 coding DNA: TGCGCCAGCAGCCAAGAATCAGGGGTTAAACTCTATGGCTACACCTTC. The chain recombines TRBV4-3 with TRBJ1-2, with a weak D call TRBD1 (6 bases). Between the trimmed V and J ends, which lost 0 bases and 4 bases, there was a span of 15 bases. The CDR3 loop spans 16 amino acids. Germline V CDR1 and CDR2: LGHNA, YSLEER.

The chain employs TRBV4-1 and TRBJ1-1, with D unresolved. CDR1 and CDR2 (germline): MGHRA, YSYEKL. The CDR3 loop spans 14 amino acids. The V gene lost 2 bases and the J gene lost 1 base, with 8 bases spanning the gap. The CDR3 region has the DNA TGCGCCAGCAGCCAAAGGGTGGGGAACACTGAAGCTTTCTTT. Amino acid sequence: CASSQRVGNTEAFF.

The chain employs TRBV2 and TRBJ2-2; perhaps TRBD1 as D (6 bases). The CDR3 sequence is 15 residues long. Trimming took 6 bases from V and 1 from J, leaving 12 bases between them. Germline-derived CDR1 and CDR2 are SNHLY and FYNNEI. CDR3 bases: TGTGCCAGCAGGTCCGGGACAATGAACACCGGGGAGCTGTTTTTT. Its protein is CASRSGTMNTGELFF. Using reference TRBV2 and TRBJ2-2 for the parts outside the CDR3, the full variable domain is EPEVTQTPSHQVTQMGQEVILRCVPISNHLYFYWYRQILGQKVEFLVSFYNNEISEKSEIFDDQFSVERPDGSNFTLKIRSTKLEDSAMYFCASRSGTMNTGELFFGEGSRLTVL.

CDR3 bases: TGTGCCAGCAGCGATTGGGGAGGGAGAACAGCCAAAAACATTCAGTACTTC. It codes for CASSDWGGRTAKNIQYF. The chain joins TRBV6-1 to TRBJ2-4; 7 nucleotides agree with TRBD2. V lost 6 bases to trimming and J lost 0 bases; unmatched junction nucleotides: 11. Per germline, CDR1 MNHNS and CDR2 SASEGT. The CDR3 has 17 amino acids.

The chain couples TRBV7-9 to TRBJ2-2; possibly TRBD1 or TRBD2 for D (5 bases each). Trimming cost V 2 bases and J 4 bases, with 8 bases left between them. From germline, CDR1 is SEHNR and CDR2 FQNEAQ (reference sequence). The CDR3 loop spans 14 amino acids. The CDR3: CASSLTRGTGELFF. The CDR3 nucleotides are TGTGCCAGCAGCTTAACGAGGGGCACCGGGGAGCTGTTTTTT.

This clonotype was seen ten or more times. V usage is TRBV12-3 or TRBV12-4 and J usage is TRBJ1-2; 8 bases agree with TRBD1. This CDR3 spans 14 amino acids. The J segment lost 6 bases and the V segment lost 8 bases, leaving 11 bases of the junction unmatched. CDR3 in amino acids: CASHPTGAFHGYTF. The CDR3 DNA reads as TGTGCCAGCCATCCGACAGGGGCCTTCCATGGCTACACCTTC.

This clonotype was observed many times. The genes are TRBV27 and TRBJ1-5, with 7 bases fitting TRBD1. V was pared by 2 bases and J by 1 base, with 5 bases of the junction left unmatched. CDR1 and CDR2 (germline): MNHEY, SMNVEV (reference sequence). The CDR3 runs to 16 residues. Written as DNA, the CDR3 is TGTGCCAGCAGTTTAGTAGGGACAGAAAGCAATCAGCCCCAGCATTTT. It translates to CASSLVGTESNQPQHF.

This clonotype has only one observation. This likely reflects a read error, since a far larger clone is one base away. This chain joins TRBV12-3 or TRBV12-4 and TRBJ2-5; weak D call: TRBD1 (8 bases). The end of the DNA is better explained by TRBJ2-7, so the J call may be wrong. The CDR3 is 14 amino acids. CDR3 protein: CASRTGGASHEQYF. In DNA, the CDR3 is TGTGCCAGCAGAACAGGGGGGGCGTCCCACGAGCAGTACTTC.

The chain links TRBV6-2 or TRBV6-3 to TRBJ1-1, with 12 positions matching TRBD1. Per germline, CDR1 MNHEY and CDR2 SVGEGT. The CDR3 extends over 18 amino acids. With 6 bases clipped from V and 5 bases from J, the junction kept 16 bases outside the gene matches. The CDR3 loop reads CASSQDLGTGGSGTEAFF. CDR3 DNA sequence: TGTGCCAGCAGCCAAGACTTAGGGACAGGGGGCTCGGGGACTGAAGCTTTCTTT.

In this sample, this clonotype turned up many times. The J gene is TRBJ1-1, the V gene TRBV28; D is ambiguous. The length of the CDR3 is 11 residues. Germline lookup yields CDR1 MDHEN and CDR2 SYDVKM. The ends were cut back, 6 bases at V and 11 bases at J, with 13 bases in the middle. The CDR3: CASSPRVTAFF. The CDR3 DNA reads as TGTGCCAGCAGCCCGCGAGTGACTGCTTTCTTT.

This clonotype was detected many times. The rearrangement uses TRBV7-8 and TRBJ1-2, with TRBD1 identical over 7 bases. V shed 5 bases and J 2 bases; nucleotides not matched to a gene: 8. CDR1 and CDR2 (germline): SGHVS, FQNEAQ. The CDR3 covers 15 residues. The CDR3 here is CASSPEPGQNYGYTF. The CDR3 nucleotides are TGTGCCAGCAGCCCCGAGCCGGGACAGAACTATGGCTACACCTTC.

This clonotype appeared a few times. The genes are TRBV9 and TRBJ1-2; 7 bases fit TRBD1. CDR3 length: 19 residues. The V gene end was trimmed by 3 bases and the J gene end by 0 bases; junction bases not matched to a gene: 17. Germline-derived CDR1 and CDR2 are SGDLS and YYNGEE. Written as DNA, the CDR3 is TGTGCCAGCAGCGCCCGCTTGGAAGAACGGACAGGAGCTAACTATGGCTACACCTTC. Its protein is CASSARLEERTGANYGYTF.

This clonotype appeared many times. The rearrangement joins TRBV7-3 to TRBJ1-1; possibly TRBD1 for D (5 bases). Germline CDR1 reads SGHTA; CDR2 reads FQGTGA. With 5 bases removed from V and 8 bases from J, the gap between germline ends came to 18 bases. The CDR3 runs 14 residues. CDR3 nucleotide sequence: TGTGCCAGCAGCACCCCGGGCGCGGAGGGGGAAGCTTTCTTT. This codes for CASSTPGAEGEAFF. Full variable domain (missing parts from reference TRBV7-3 and TRBJ1-1): GAGVSQTPSNKVTEKGKYVELRCDPISGHTALYWYRQSLGQGPEFLIYFQGTGAADDSGLPNDRFFAVRPEGSVSTLKIQRTERGDSAVYLCASSTPGAEGEAFFGQGTRLTVV.

This clonotype has ten or more counts. This rearrangement joins TRBV6-2 or TRBV6-3 to TRBJ2-7; D is uncertain. This CDR3 is 14 amino acids long. Deletions cut 5 bases from V and 3 bases from J, with 14 bases between. Germline CDR1 and CDR2: MNHEY and SVGEGT. The CDR3 loop is CASSVTTEIYEQYF. Here the CDR3 DNA reads TGTGCCAGCAGTGTTACGACGGAGATCTACGAGCAGTACTTC.

The J gene is TRBJ2-2, the V gene TRBV9; 11 bases match TRBD2. This CDR3 is 16 amino acids long. V dropped 7 bases and J dropped 6; count of bases not matched to a gene: 11. Per the germline V gene, CDR1 is SGDLS and CDR2 is YYNGEE. In DNA, the CDR3 is TGTGCCAGCCACCCAACTAGCGGGGGATTTTCCGGGGAGCTGTTTTTT. The encoded protein is CASHPTSGGFSGELFF.

This clonotype came up many times. The genes are TRBV6-1 and TRBJ2-6, with D perhaps TRBD2 (5 bases). The V gene lost 7 bases and the J gene lost 3 bases, with 10 bases spanning the gap. The length of the CDR3 is 14 residues. CDR1 MNHNS and CDR2 SASEGT come from the germline V gene. The CDR3 loop is CASNDGDGANVLTF. The CDR3 DNA sequence: TGTGCCAGCAACGACGGGGATGGGGCCAACGTCCTGACTTTC.

This clonotype was counted many times. This chain links TRBV11-2 with TRBJ2-5; D not certain. The CDR3 extends over 16 amino acids. In germline, CDR1 is SGHAT, CDR2 FQNNGV. Trimming cost V 5 bases and J 1 base, with 17 bases left between them. The DNA of the CDR3 is TGTGCCAGCAGCCCCCTGGCAGGACCCCTCCAAGAGACCCAGTACTTC. Its translation: CASSPLAGPLQETQYF.

To note about this clonotype: Just one base apart from a much larger clone, this may be a read error. V is TRBV12-5 and J is TRBJ1-1, with D tentatively TRBD1 (5 bases). The germline V gene encodes CDR1 LGHNT and CDR2 FRNRAP. The CDR3 is 13 amino acids. CDR3 sequence: CASGWGPNTEALF. The CDR3 region has the DNA TGTGCTAGTGGTTGGGGACCGAACACTGAAGCTCTCTTT.

This clonotype came up many times. V usage is TRBV11-3 and J usage is TRBJ1-2, with 8 bases fitting TRBD1. Trimming cost V 6 bases and J 5 bases; bases outside gene matches: 5. The CDR3 covers 13 residues. Per the germline V gene, CDR1 is SGHNT and CDR2 is YENEEA. In nucleotides, the CDR3 is TGTGCCAGCAGTCAGTGGACAGGGTATGGCTACACCTTC. Its protein is CASSQWTGYGYTF.

The chain carries TRBV4-1 and TRBJ1-6; 8 bases are a match to TRBD1. Germline CDR1 and CDR2: MGHRA and YSYEKL. The CDR3 is 16 amino acids. After removal of 1 base from V and 7 bases from J, the junction contained 6 bases not matched to a gene. This CDR3 reads CASSQGGQGANSPLHF. CDR3 DNA: TGCGCCAGCAGCCAAGGGGGTCAGGGGGCCAATTCACCCCTCCACTTT.

This clonotype was counted ten times or more. The V and J genes are TRBV2 and TRBJ2-5; TRBD1 agrees at 9 bases. V was clipped by 2 bases and J by 5 bases; unmatched bases: 6. CDR1 SNHLY and CDR2 FYNNEI come from the germline V gene. This CDR3 contains 15 residues. As DNA, the CDR3 is TGTGCCAGCAGTGAACAGGGGACAGGGCGGGAGACCCAGTACTTC. Amino acids: CASSEQGTGRETQYF.

Points on this clonotype: A much bigger clone sits one base away, suggesting this may be a read error. The genes are TRBV12-3 or TRBV12-4 and TRBJ1-5; the match to TRBD1 covers 12 bases. The J segment lost 0 bases and the V segment lost 10 bases, leaving 13 bases of the junction unmatched. The CDR3 is made up of 18 amino acids. As DNA, the CDR3 is TGTGCCAACTGCCCAGGGACAGGGGGCCCATATAGCAATCAGCCCCAGCATTTT. Translating gives CANCPGTGGPYSNQPQHF.

V and J are TRBV4-3 and TRBJ1-5; D unresolved. V was trimmed by 4 bases and J by 1 base, leaving 14 bases between them. The V gene's germline CDR1 is LGHNA and CDR2 YSLEER. This CDR3 region has 16 residues. The CDR3 coding sequence is TGCGCCAGCAGCCCTCATATCCTCAACAGCAATCAGCCCCAGCATTTT. It yields the protein CASSPHILNSNQPQHF.

This rearrangement joins TRBV20-1 to TRBJ2-5; D not certain. Germline V gene sequence: CDR1 DFQATT, CDR2 SNEGSKA (reference sequence). The CDR3 length is 14 residues. V was trimmed by 2 bases and J by 4 bases, leaving 14 bases between them. The CDR3 bases are TGCAGTGCTAGATCGGGCAATCCTGGAGAGACCCAGTACTTC. Encoded protein: CSARSGNPGETQYF.

This rearrangement joins TRBV7-9 to TRBJ1-4, with TRBD1 matching over 7 bases. CDR1 and CDR2 from the germline V gene are SEHNR and FQNEAQ (reference sequence). V shed 7 bases, J shed 12 bases, and the junction held 17 bases outside the gene matches. CDR3 length: 15 residues. The CDR3 here is CASTSARDSNDELFF. For the CDR3, the DNA is TGTGCCAGCACCTCAGCTAGGGACAGTAATGATGAACTGTTTTTT. The entire variable domain, with the rest obtained from reference TRBV7-9 and TRBJ1-4, is as follows: DTGVSQNPRHKITKRGQNVTFRCDPISEHNRLYWYRQTLGQGPEFLTYFQNEAQLEKSRLLSDRFSAERPKGSFSTLEIQRTEQGDSAMYLCASTSARDSNDELFFGSGTQLSVL.

This clonotype was counted between two and nine times. J is TRBJ2-6 and V is TRBV6-1; tentative D call: TRBD2 (7 bases). Germline CDR1 reads MNHNS; CDR2 reads SASEGT. CDR3 length: 18 residues. Deletions cut 6 bases from V and 1 base from J, with 19 bases between. The CDR3 sequence: CASSRSGGGGSGANVLTF. The CDR3 DNA is TGTGCCAGCAGCCGATCCGGGGGAGGGGGGTCTGGGGCCAACGTCCTGACTTTC.

At least ten counts were recorded for this clonotype. The genes are TRBV7-2 and TRBJ2-5; D unresolved. V was shortened by 1 base and J by 1 base, with 7 bases between the two germline ends. In germline, CDR1 is SGHTA, CDR2 FQGNSA. The CDR3 extends over 14 amino acids. CDR3 DNA: TGTGCCAGCAGCTTAGAACGGGTCCAAGAGACCCAGTACTTC. Translating gives CASSLERVQETQYF.

This chain uses TRBV5-4 with TRBJ1-2; TRBD1 might be the D (5 bases). This CDR3 comprises 14 residues. The germline V and J ends were trimmed by 5 bases and 8 bases, with 19 bases remaining between them. Germline-derived CDR1 and CDR2 are SGHNT and YYREEE (reference sequence). CDR3 residues: CASRAGGSFEGYTF. CDR3 in DNA: TGTGCCAGCAGGGCCGGGGGGAGCTTCGAGGGCTACACCTTC.

This clonotype was seen a few times. V is TRBV12-3 or TRBV12-4 and J is TRBJ1-5, with 11 bases fitting TRBD1. Unmatched junction bases numbered 8, after V lost 6 bases and J lost 7 bases. This CDR3 is built from 15 residues. CDR3 nucleotide sequence: TGTGCCAGCAGCGGGGGACAGGGGGAAGGCCAGCCCCAGCATTTT. Protein product: CASSGGQGEGQPQHF.

This clonotype was recorded at least ten times. As the CDR3 is not closed by the conserved phenylalanine or tryptophan, this likely results from a read error. No DNA is shown, since the ends of the CDR3 on it are uncertain; the CDR3 is the one TCRdb lists. The chain has TRBV12-3 or TRBV12-4 and TRBJ1-2; the table's D gene call, TRBD1, was not cross checked with the DNA. The CDR3 numbers 12 amino acids, ends counted. The CDR3 loop reads CASSLVAQGIRL.